One T cell receptor beta chain is described in this entry. The sample is drawn from a study of blood T cell repertoires in COVID-19. As originally analysed: The authors estimated nucleated cell counts from reference gene primer amplification. Here immunoSEQ multiplex PCR was the method, and the copy in TCRdb shows in-frame clones only, minus some. V and J calls and clone size follow that table, whereas D and trimming were derived from the DNA. In the table there are around 97,000 clones, more than 80% of which are singletons. Germline CDR1 SNHLY, CDR2 FYNNEI. Trimming left V 6 bases short and J 4 bases short, with 13 bases between. The CDR3 extends over 14 amino acids.

Sequenced sample: peripheral blood. The gene calls are TRBV2 and TRBJ1-5, with TRBD1 as a possible D gene (5 bases). This TCR derives from a woman between 55 and 75 years old with acute or convalescent COVID-19. CDR3 nucleotides: TGTGCCAGCAGACCCCTGGGGGGGAATCAGCCCCAGCATTTT. This sequence encodes CASRPLGGNQPQHF.